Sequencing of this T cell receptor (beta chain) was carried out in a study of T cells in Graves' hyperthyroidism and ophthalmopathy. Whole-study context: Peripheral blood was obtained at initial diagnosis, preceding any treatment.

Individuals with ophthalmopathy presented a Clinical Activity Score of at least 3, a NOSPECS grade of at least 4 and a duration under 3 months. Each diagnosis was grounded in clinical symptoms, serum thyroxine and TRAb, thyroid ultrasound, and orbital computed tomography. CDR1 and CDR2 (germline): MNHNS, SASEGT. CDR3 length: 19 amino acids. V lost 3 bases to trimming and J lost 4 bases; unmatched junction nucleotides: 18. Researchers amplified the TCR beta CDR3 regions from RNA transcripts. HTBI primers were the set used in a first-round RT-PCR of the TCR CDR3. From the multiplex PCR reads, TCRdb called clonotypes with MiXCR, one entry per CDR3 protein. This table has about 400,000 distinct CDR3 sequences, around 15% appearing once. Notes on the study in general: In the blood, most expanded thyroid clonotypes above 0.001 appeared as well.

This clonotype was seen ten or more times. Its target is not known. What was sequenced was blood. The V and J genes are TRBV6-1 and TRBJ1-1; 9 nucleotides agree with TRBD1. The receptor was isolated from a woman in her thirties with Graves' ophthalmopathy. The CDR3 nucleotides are TGTGCCAGCAGTGACGAGGGACAGGGAATGCTGATGCTGTTCACTGAAGCTTTCTTT. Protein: CASSDEGQGMLMLFTEAFF.